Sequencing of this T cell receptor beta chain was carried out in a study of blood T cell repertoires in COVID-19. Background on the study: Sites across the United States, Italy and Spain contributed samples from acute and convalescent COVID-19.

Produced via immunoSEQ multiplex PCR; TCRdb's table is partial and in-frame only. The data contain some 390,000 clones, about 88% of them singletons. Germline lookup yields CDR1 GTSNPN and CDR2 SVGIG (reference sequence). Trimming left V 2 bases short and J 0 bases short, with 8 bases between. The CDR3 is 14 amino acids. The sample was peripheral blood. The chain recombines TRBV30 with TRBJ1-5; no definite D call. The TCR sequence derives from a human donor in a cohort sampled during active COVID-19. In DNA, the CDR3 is TGTGCCTGGAGTCTAGGCCTTAGCAATCAGCCCCAGCATTTT. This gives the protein CAWSLGLSNQPQHF.